The T cell receptor (beta chain) described here comes from a study of PD-L1 blockade in urothelial cancer. Overall study: Chemotherapy regimens numbering 0 to 3 had been given to patients.

This CDR3 has 15 residues. Germline V gene sequence: CDR1 SGHRS, CDR2 YFSETQ. With V trimmed by 3 bases and J by 8 bases, 11 bases remained unmatched. Repertoires were generated with immunoSEQ multiplex PCR, while TCRdb's copy carries only in-frame clones and drops some. The sample includes around 22,000 clones, approximately 90% of them seen just once. Material: PBMCs, obtained around atezolizumab (anti-PD-L1) treatment. V is TRBV5-1 and J is TRBJ1-2; 9 bases agree with TRBD1. The TCR originated in a man aged 45-65 years with urothelial cancer. CDR3 loop: CASSSAHPTGGGYTF. The CDR3 nucleotides read TGCGCCAGCAGCTCCGCTCACCCGACAGGGGGAGGCTACACCTTC.